Each of the 5 T cell receptor beta chains below was sequenced from the same sample in a study of technical replicates of blood from several donors. Measured with immunoSEQ multiplex PCR; TCRdb has only the in-frame clones, and not every one. The sample records tens of thousands of clones, about 93% being singletons. Sequencing was performed on T cells isolated from PBMCs. All receptors come from a human donor in good health.

CDR3 sequence (DNA): TGTGCCACGGGGACCCCGGGGGTGGGTGAAGCTTTCTTT. It encodes CATGTPGVGEAFF. The chain recombines TRBV19 with TRBJ1-1; D is perhaps TRBD1 (5 bases). V lost 10 bases and J 7 bases, leaving 19 bases between the germline ends. Per germline, CDR1 LNHDA and CDR2 SQIVND (reference sequence). The CDR3 extends over 13 amino acids.

The chain couples TRBV10-3 to TRBJ2-2, with 7 bases that match TRBD2. V lost 3 bases, J lost 0 bases, and 4 bases stayed unmatched. The CDR3 runs to 16 residues. Per germline, CDR1 ENHRY and CDR2 SYGVKD. In nucleotides, the CDR3 is TGTGCCATCAGTGAATGGGGGGGATCGAACACCGGGGAGCTGTTTTTT. Protein: CAISEWGGSNTGELFF.

This clone was detected once. The genes are TRBV4-2 and TRBJ2-7; 10 bases are shared with TRBD2. J lost 3 bases, V lost 4 bases, and 6 bases had no gene match. Per germline, CDR1 LGHNA and CDR2 YNFKEQ. The CDR3 is 15 residues long. This CDR3 is CASSRTSGKDYEQYF. CDR3 sequence (DNA): TGTGCCAGCAGCCGAACTAGCGGGAAAGACTACGAGCAGTACTTC.

In this sample, this clone turned up once. The rearrangement uses TRBV19 and TRBJ2-3, with 10 bases matching TRBD2. From germline, CDR1 is LNHDA and CDR2 SQIVND (reference sequence). J lost 2 bases, V lost 3 bases, and 14 bases had no gene match. This CDR3 spans 19 amino acids. CDR3 bases: TGTGCCAGTAGTATGGGTCCTCTAGCGGGGGCCTGGGACACAGATACGCAGTATTTT. Its translation: CASSMGPLAGAWDTDTQYF.

CDR3 amino acids: CASSPQGSGTGELFF. The DNA for the CDR3 is TGTGCCAGCTCACCACAGGGGTCGGGCACCGGGGAGCTGTTTTTT. The chain joins TRBV18 to TRBJ2-2, with a possible D match to TRBD1 (5 bases). The germline V gene has CDR1 KGHSH and CDR2 LQKENI. Trimming cost V 1 base and J 4 bases, with 10 bases left between them. This CDR3 region has 15 residues.